This record concerns one T cell receptor beta chain sequence. The antigen remains undetermined. PCR involved 60 Vbeta and 13 Jbeta primers. In the original analysis: There were around 80 million unique TCR beta chains by a later count, and approximately 10 million of them were shared. The method was immunoSEQ multiplex PCR; TCRdb's version includes in-frame clones alone and lacks a portion of them. V and J calls plus clone size are reproduced from that table; the DNA served to infer D and trimming. The sample lists under 130,000 clones; less than 85% were seen once. Trimming cost V 6 bases and J 6 bases; bases outside gene matches: 5. Per the germline V gene, CDR1 is MNHNS and CDR2 is SASEGT. This CDR3 contains 14 residues. The sample is drawn from a study of cytomegalovirus exposure and HLA in healthy donors. Study-level information: HLA-typed donors were the source of approximately 86 million unique TCRs held in an early data release.

The study, taken as a whole, reports: Accurate prediction of most subjects' HLA-A and HLA-B alleles from TCR beta sequences was reported. Prior analysis indicated that the majority of TCR beta V segments exhibited productivity approximately 87% or approximately 30% of the time.

The chain links TRBV6-1 to TRBJ2-4, with TRBD2 identical over 10 bases. The origin of this receptor is a man aged 40-55 years in good health and CMV-seropositive. Sequences were obtained from PBMCs. The CDR3 spells CASRQRGGGNIQYF. Here the CDR3 DNA reads TGTGCCAGCAGGCAGCGGGGGGGCGGAAACATTCAGTACTTC.